The 4 T cell receptor beta chains reported below all come from one sample, sequenced in a study of CD8 T cells in ankylosing spondylitis. One entry per CDR3 protein, called by TCRdb with MiXCR from the 5' RACE reads. The table has approximately 150,000 distinct CDR3 sequences, around 42% seen once. The specimen was synovial fluid, either unsorted or a sorted T cell fraction (not recorded which). These receptors originate from a male donor with ankylosing spondylitis.

The V and J genes are TRBV18 and TRBJ2-6, with unresolved D. CDR3 size: 19 residues. Looked up from germline, CDR1 is KGHSH and CDR2 is LQKENI. Between the trimmed V and J ends, which lost 1 base and 1 base, there was a span of 17 bases. The CDR3 sequence is CASSPLSRFFLSGANVLTF. Here the CDR3 DNA reads TGTGCCAGCTCACCACTCAGCAGGTTCTTCTTGTCTGGGGCCAACGTCCTGACTTTC.

The chain links TRBV7-9 to TRBJ2-4; a weak D match, TRBD1 (6 bases). V lost 1 base to trimming and J lost 4 bases, with 8 bases between them. The germline gives CDR1 SEHNR, CDR2 FQNEAQ (reference sequence). The CDR3 is made up of 14 amino acids. For the CDR3, the DNA is TGTGCCAGCAGCTTAGGGGACAAGAAAAACATTCAGTACTTC. Translated, it gives CASSLGDKKNIQYF.

This clonotype was seen more than once but under ten times. The chain has TRBV6-1 and TRBJ1-2, with D possibly matching TRBD1 (5 bases). The CDR3 runs 13 residues. V was cut by 6 bases and J by 8 bases, with 16 bases left in between. Germline values: CDR1 MNHNS, CDR2 SASEGT. CDR3: CASRAGESDGYTF. The CDR3 DNA reads TGTGCCAGCAGAGCGGGGGAGAGTGACGGCTACACCTTC.

The gene calls are TRBV25-1 and TRBJ1-6; D is ambiguous. The CDR3 has 14 residues. Germline V gene data show CDR1 as MGHDK and CDR2 as SYGVNS. With 4 bases removed from V and 13 bases from J, the gap between germline ends came to 17 bases. CDR3: CASSAPWILGPLHF. The CDR3 DNA reads as TGTGCCAGCAGTGCCCCGTGGATCCTAGGTCCCCTCCACTTT.